A few counts support the clone carrying this T cell receptor (beta chain). These data originate in a study of graft-versus-host responses after intestinal transplantation. Turning to the study itself: Every recipient underwent anti-thymocyte globulin induction, then tacrolimus and steroids for roughly 3 years. Study-level results: Allograft graft-versus-host to host-versus-graft clonal ratios ran high in patients with graft-donor T cell macrochimerism. Maximum circulating GvH clone levels tracked with early post-transplant HvG decreases.

Some clones are missing from TCRdb's copy, which holds only in-frame ones; the method was immunoSEQ multiplex PCR. There are around 6,200 clones in the sample; 22% occur only once, and more than 5% lies in the top ten. The sequence derives from a human patient who was an organ donor for intestinal transplantation. Sequenced material: alloreactive CD4+ T cells from a mixed lymphocyte reaction culture, taken before transplantation. The sample's subset: CFSE-low proliferating T cells sorted from approximately 6-day pre-transplant mixed lymphocyte reaction (GvH or HvG direction).

CDR3 nucleotide sequence: TGCGCCAGCAGCTTGTTGATATCAGATACGCAGTATTTT. This sequence encodes CASSLLISDTQYF. The V and J genes are TRBV5-1 and TRBJ2-3; D unresolved. Trimming took off 1 base at V and 4 bases at J, with 7 bases between the two ends. Germline loops: CDR1 SGHRS, CDR2 YFSETQ. This CDR3 comprises 13 residues.